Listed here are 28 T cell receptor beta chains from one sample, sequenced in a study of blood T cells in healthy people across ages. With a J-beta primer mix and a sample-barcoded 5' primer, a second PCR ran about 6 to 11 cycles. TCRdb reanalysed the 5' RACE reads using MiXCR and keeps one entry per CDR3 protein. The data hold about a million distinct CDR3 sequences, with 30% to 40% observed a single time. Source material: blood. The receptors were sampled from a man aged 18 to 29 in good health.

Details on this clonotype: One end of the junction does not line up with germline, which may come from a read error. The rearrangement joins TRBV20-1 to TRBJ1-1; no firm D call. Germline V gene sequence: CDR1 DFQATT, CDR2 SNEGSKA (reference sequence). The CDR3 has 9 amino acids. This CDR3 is CSASWEGFF. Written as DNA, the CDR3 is TGCAGTGCTAGCTGGGAAGGTTTCTTT.

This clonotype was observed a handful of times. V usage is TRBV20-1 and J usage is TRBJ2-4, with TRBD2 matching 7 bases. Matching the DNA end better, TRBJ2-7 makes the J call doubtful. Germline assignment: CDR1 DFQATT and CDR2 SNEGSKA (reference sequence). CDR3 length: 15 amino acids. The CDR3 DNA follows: TGCAGTGCTAGAGATCTTGGGAGGGGAACCTACGAGCAGTACTTC. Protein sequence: CSARDLGRGTYEQYF.

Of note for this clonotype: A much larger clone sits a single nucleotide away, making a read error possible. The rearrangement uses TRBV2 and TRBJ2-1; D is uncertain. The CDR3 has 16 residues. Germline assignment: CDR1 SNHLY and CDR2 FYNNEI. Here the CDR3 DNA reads TGTGCCAGCAGGTTCCGGGCCAGCAGCTCCTACAGTGAGCAGTTCTTC. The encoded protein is CASRFRASSSYSEQFF.

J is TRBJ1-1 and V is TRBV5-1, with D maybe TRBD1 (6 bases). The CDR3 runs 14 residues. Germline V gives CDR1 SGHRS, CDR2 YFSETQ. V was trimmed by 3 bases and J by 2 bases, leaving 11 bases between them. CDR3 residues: CASSSEGVNTEAFF. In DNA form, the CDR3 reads TGCGCCAGCAGCTCGGAGGGGGTAAACACTGAAGCTTTCTTT.

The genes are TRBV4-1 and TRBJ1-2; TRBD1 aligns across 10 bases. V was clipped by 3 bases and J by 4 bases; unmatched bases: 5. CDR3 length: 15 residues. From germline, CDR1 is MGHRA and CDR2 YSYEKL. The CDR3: CASSQGQGITYGYTF. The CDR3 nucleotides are TGCGCCAGCAGCCAGGGACAGGGGATTACCTATGGCTACACCTTC.

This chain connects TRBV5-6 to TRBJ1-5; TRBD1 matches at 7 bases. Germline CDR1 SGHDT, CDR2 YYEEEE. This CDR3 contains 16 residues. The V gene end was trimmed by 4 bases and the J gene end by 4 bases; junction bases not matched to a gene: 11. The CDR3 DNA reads TGTGCCAGCAGCCTGAACCAAACGGGACAGAATCAGCCCCAGCATTTT. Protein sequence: CASSLNQTGQNQPQHF.

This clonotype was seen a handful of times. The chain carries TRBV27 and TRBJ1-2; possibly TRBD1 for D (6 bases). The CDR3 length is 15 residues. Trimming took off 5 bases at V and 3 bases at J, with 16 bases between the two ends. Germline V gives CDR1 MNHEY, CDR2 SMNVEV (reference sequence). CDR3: CASSPWGGRDYGYTF. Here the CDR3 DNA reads TGTGCCAGCAGTCCCTGGGGGGGGCGCGACTATGGCTACACCTTC.

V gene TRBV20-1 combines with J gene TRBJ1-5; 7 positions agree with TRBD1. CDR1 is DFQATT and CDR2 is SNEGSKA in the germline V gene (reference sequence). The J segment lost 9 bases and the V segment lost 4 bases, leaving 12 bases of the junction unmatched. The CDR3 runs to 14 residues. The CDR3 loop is CSATGQDGLGPQHF. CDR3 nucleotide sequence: TGCAGTGCTACCGGACAGGATGGCCTCGGGCCCCAGCATTTT.

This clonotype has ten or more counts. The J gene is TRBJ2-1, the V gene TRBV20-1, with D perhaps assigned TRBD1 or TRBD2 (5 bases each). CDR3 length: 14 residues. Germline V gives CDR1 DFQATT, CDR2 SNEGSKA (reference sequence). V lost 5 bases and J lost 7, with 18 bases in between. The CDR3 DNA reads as TGCAGTGCTCCCGGGACCACGAGACGGAATGAGCAGTTCTTC. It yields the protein CSAPGTTRRNEQFF.

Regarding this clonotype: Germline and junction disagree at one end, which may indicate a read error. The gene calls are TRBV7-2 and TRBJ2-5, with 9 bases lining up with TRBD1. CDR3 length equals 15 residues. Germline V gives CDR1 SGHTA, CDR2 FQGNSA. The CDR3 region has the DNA TGTGCCAGCAGCCGCAACCAGGGACAGGGAGAGCCCCAGTACTTC. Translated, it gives CASSRNQGQGEPQYF. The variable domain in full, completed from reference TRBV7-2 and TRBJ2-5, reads GAGVSQSPSNKVTEKGKDVELRCDPISGHTALYWYRQSLGQGLEFLIYFQGNSAPDKSGLPSDRFSAERTGGSVSTLTIQRTQQEDSAVYLCASSRNQGQGEPQYFGPGTRLLVL.

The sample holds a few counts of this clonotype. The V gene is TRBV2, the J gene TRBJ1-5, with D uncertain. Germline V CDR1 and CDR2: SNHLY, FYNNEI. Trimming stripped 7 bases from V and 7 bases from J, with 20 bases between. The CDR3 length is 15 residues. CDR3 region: CASTLAWEGGQPQHF. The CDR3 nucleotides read TGTGCCAGCACCCTCGCGTGGGAGGGCGGGCAGCCCCAGCATTTT.

CDR3 residues: CASSLVGPNNEQFF. CDR3 nucleotide sequence: TGTGCCAGCAGCTTAGTTGGGCCTAACAATGAGCAGTTCTTC. The chain combines TRBV7-9 with TRBJ2-1; D is ambiguous. CDR3 length equals 14 residues. Germline-derived CDR1 and CDR2 are SEHNR and FQNEAQ (reference sequence). V lost 1 base and J lost 5, with 9 bases in between. Full variable domain (missing parts from reference TRBV7-9 and TRBJ2-1): DTGVSQNPRHKITKRGQNVTFRCDPISEHNRLYWYRQTLGQGPEFLTYFQNEAQLEKSRLLSDRFSAERPKGSFSTLEIQRTEQGDSAMYLCASSLVGPNNEQFFGPGTRLTVL.

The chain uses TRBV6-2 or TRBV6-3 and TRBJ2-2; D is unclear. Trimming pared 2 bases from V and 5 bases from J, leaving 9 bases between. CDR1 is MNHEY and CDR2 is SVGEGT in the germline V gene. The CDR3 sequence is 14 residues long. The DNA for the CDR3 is TGTGCCAGCAGTTACAATAGTCGGACCGGGGAGCTGTTTTTT. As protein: CASSYNSRTGELFF.

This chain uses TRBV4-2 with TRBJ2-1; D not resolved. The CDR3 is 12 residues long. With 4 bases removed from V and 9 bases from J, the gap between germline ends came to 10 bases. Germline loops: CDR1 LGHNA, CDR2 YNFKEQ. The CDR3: CASSPRTAEQFF. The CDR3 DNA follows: TGTGCCAGCAGCCCCCGGACGGCTGAGCAGTTCTTC.

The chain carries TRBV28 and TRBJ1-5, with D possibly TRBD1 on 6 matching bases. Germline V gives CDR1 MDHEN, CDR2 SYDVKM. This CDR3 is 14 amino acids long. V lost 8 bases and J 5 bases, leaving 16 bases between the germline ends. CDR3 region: CASLSARGDQPQHF. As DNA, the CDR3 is TGTGCCAGCCTCTCGGCCAGGGGAGATCAGCCCCAGCATTTT.

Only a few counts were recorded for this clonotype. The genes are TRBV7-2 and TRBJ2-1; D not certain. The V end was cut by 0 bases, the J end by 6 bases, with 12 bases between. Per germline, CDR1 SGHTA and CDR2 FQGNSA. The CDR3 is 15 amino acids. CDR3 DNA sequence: TGTGCCAGCAGCTTAGCCGGTAGTTTGTTCAATGAGCAGTTCTTC. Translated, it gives CASSLAGSLFNEQFF.

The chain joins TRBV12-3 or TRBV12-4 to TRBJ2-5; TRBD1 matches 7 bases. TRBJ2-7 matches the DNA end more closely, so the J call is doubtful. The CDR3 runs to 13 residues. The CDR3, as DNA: TGTGCCAGCACCGGGGACAGCTTCTGCGAGCAGTACTTC. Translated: CASTGDSFCEQYF.

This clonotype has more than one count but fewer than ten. CDR3 protein: CASSVGGARENYGYTF. CDR3 DNA sequence: TGTGCCAGCAGCGTGGGAGGAGCCCGGGAGAATTATGGCTACACCTTC. This chain joins TRBV9 and TRBJ1-2; D gene unclear. V lost 2 bases and J lost 5, with 19 bases in between. The CDR3 extends over 16 amino acids. CDR1 SGDLS and CDR2 YYNGEE come from the germline V gene.

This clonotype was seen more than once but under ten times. The CDR3 DNA reads as TGTGCCAGCAGCACCCTTGTGTCAGTAGCTAACTATGGCTACACCTTC. This translates into CASSTLVSVANYGYTF. The chain recombines TRBV12-3 or TRBV12-4 with TRBJ1-2; D is unclear. There are 16 residues in the CDR3. V lost 6 bases and J 0 bases, leaving 17 bases between the germline ends.

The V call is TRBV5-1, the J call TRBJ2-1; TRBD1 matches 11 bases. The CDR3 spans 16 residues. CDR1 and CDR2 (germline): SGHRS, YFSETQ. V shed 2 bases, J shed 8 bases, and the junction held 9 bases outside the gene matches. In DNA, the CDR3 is TGCGCCAGCAGCTTCGCAGGACAGGGGGCGAGGGATGAGCAGTTCTTC. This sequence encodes CASSFAGQGARDEQFF.

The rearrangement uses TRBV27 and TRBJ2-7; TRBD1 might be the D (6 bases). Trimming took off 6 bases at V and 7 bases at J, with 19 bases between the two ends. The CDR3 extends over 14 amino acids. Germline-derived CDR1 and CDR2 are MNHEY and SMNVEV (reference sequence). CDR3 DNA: TGTGCCAGCAGCCCAGGACAGAGCTACAATGAGCAGTACTTC. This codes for CASSPGQSYNEQYF.

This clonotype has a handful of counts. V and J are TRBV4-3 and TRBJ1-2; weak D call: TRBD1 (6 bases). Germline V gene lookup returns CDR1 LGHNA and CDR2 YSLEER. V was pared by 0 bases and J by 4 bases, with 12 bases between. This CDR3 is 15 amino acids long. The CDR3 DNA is TGCGCCAGCAGCCAAGACGGGGGGACATCCTATGGCTACACCTTC. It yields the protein CASSQDGGTSYGYTF.

The CDR3 sequence: CSVVVRDSSYEQYF. The CDR3 DNA sequence: TGCAGCGTTGTAGTCCGGGACAGCTCCTACGAGCAGTACTTC. The V and J genes are TRBV29-1 and TRBJ2-7, with 7 bases aligning to TRBD1. The CDR3 contains 14 residues. V shed 4 bases, J shed 0 bases, and the junction held 6 bases outside the gene matches. Germline V gene lookup returns CDR1 SQVTM and CDR2 ANQGSEA.

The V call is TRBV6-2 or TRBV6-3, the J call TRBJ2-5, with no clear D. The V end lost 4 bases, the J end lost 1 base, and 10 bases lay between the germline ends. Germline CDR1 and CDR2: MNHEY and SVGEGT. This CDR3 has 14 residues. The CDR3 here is CASSSWSPQETQYF. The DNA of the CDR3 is TGTGCCAGCAGTTCGTGGTCCCCCCAAGAGACCCAGTACTTC.

CDR3 DNA: TGTGCCAGCAGTCGCGGGACAGGGACTGGGGCTGAAGCTTTCTTT. Amino acid sequence: CASSRGTGTGAEAFF. The chain employs TRBV27 and TRBJ1-1, with 9 bases fitting TRBD1. Looked up from germline, CDR1 is MNHEY and CDR2 is SMNVEV (reference sequence). The CDR3 is 15 amino acids. With 5 bases clipped from V and 6 bases from J, the junction kept 10 bases outside the gene matches.

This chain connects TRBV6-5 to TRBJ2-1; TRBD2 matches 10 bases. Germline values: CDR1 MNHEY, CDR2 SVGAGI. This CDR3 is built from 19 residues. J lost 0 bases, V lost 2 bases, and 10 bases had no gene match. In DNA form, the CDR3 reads TGTGCCAGCAGTTACAAAGGTAGCGGGGGGCCGAGCTCCTACAATGAGCAGTTCTTC. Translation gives CASSYKGSGGPSSYNEQFF.

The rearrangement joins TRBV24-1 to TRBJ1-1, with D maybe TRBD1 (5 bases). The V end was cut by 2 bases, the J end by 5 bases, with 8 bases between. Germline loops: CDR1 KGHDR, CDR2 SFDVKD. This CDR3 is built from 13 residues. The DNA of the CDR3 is TGTGCCACCAGTGATTCGGGGGAGACTGAAGCTTTCTTT. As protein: CATSDSGETEAFF.

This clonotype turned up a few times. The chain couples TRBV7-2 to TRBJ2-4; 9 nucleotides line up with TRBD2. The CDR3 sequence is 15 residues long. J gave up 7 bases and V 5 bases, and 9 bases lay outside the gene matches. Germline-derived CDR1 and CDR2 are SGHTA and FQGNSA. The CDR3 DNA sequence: TGTGCCAGCAGCCCGGGACTAGCAGGCGGGAACATTCAGTACTTC. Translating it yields CASSPGLAGGNIQYF. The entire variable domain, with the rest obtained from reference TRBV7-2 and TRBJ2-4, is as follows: GAGVSQSPSNKVTEKGKDVELRCDPISGHTALYWYRQSLGQGLEFLIYFQGNSAPDKSGLPSDRFSAERTGGSVSTLTIQRTQQEDSAVYLCASSPGLAGGNIQYFGAGTRLSVL.